This entry describes one TCR beta chain. Its matching antigen is unknown. In TCRdb, the 5' RACE reads were re-called with MiXCR into one record per CDR3 protein. The sample contains 95,000 to 120,000 distinct CDR3 sequences, around 17% of which appear only once. This sample was included in a study of T-cell memory formation after mild COVID-19. Study-wide findings and caveats: Clones shrinking between day 15 and 85 showed a balanced CD4/CD8 split, and those that grew later tilted toward CD4+.

The length of the CDR3 is 16 residues. Per the germline V gene, CDR1 is SGDLS and CDR2 is YYNGEE. Trimming took off 4 bases at V and 0 bases at J, with 11 bases between the two ends. Specimen: PBMCs or a T cell subset sorted from them (not recorded which). The sequence was obtained from a man between 18 and 35 years old who had mild COVID-19 (a few samples of this study predate the infection). Cell type and time point are not known. The chain uses TRBV9 and TRBJ2-6; D possibly matches TRBD1 or TRBD2 (5 bases each). For the CDR3, the DNA is TGTGCCAGCAGCCGAGGGGTAGACTCTGGGGCCAACGTCCTGACTTTC. It yields the protein CASSRGVDSGANVLTF. The full variable domain, with the rest looked up from reference TRBV9 and TRBJ2-6, is DSGVTQTPKHLITATGQRVTLRCSPRSGDLSVYWYQQSLDQGLQFLIQYYNGEERAKGNILERFSAQQFPDLHSELNLSSLELGDSALYFCASSRGVDSGANVLTFGAGSRLTVL.